This TCR beta chain was recorded in a study of response to subunit inactivated influenza vaccine. Ten or more counts support this clonotype. From germline, CDR1 is MNHEY and CDR2 SVGEGT. This CDR3 comprises 17 residues. Trimming left V 7 bases short and J 0 bases short, with 16 bases between. TCRdb reprocessed the RT-PCR reads with MiXCR, giving one entry per CDR3 protein. The sample includes a few hundred thousand distinct CDR3 sequences, around 13% of them seen just once. This sample comprised PBMCs from blood, obtained about 11 days after vaccination. This chain links TRBV6-2 or TRBV6-3 with TRBJ2-6, with D unclear. The source of this sequence is a man between 50 and 59 years old who received an inactivated influenza vaccine. The CDR3 is CASTHWLPSSGANVLTF. In DNA, the CDR3 is TGTGCCAGCACCCACTGGCTACCCAGCTCTGGGGCCAACGTCCTGACTTTC.